The sequence of this T cell receptor beta chain was determined in a study of T cell repertoires in cytomegalovirus infection (dated by TCRdb to the late 2010s). Concerning the study at large: Because public TCR beta signatures pointed to carriage of CMV infection together with the matching HLA type, the HLA type of each donor mattered for the analysis. Overall study outcomes, separate from this receptor: In both this cohort and an independent cohort of over 350 donors, the cumulative frequency of public TCR beta family members distinguished carriers of CMV infection plus the relevant HLA type. The ex vivo response was dominated by HLA-C-restricted CMV-specific TCR beta clonotypes, which also provided the single most frequent clonotype in two of eight donors.

The germline V gene supplies CDR1 MDHEN and CDR2 SYDVKM. Measured from the cysteine to the phenylalanine, the CDR3 is 13 residues long. Only the CDR3 region is kept as DNA, spanning 39 bases read in frame from base 1. Relative to germline, V is 4 bases shorter and J is 0 bases shorter, with 6 bases between their ends. Details on this clonotype: Its antigen target is currently unknown. A much larger clone is a single base away; this may be a read error.

The instrument given in TCRdb is Illumina HiSeq 1500. The raw public data were reprocessed by TCRdb itself: fastp quality trimming at Q25, MiXCR clonotype calling, in-frame beta chains only. When rows share a CDR3 protein, they turn into one entry using the most common DNA and genes. Present in this sample are under 350,000 distinct CDR3 sequences, around 10% of which were seen just once. Over 2.5% of the sample goes to the ten largest clones. The source material was PBMCs. Rearrangement joined TRBV28 to TRBJ1-1; the D gene cannot be resolved reliably. This receptor was identified in a human donor in good health (CMV status not recorded). Some clones in this sample may be carry-over from other donors' samples. The nucleotide sequence reads as follows: TGTGCCAGCAGTTACACCATGAACACTGAAGCTTTCTTT. This sequence encodes CASSYTMNTEAFF.